This T cell receptor (beta chain) was profiled in a study of CD8+ T cells in alopecia areata. Study outcomes and limitations: Especially in alopecia totalis/universalis, lesional scalp showed greater clonality than normal scalp did. Scalp sequencing captures resident alphabeta T cells of normal skin too.

The germline gives CDR1 SGHRS, CDR2 YFSETQ. CDR3 length: 14 amino acids. J lost 6 bases, V lost 1 base, and 1 base had no gene match. Sorted out of PBMCs were CD4+ T cells and CD8+ T cells. A word on this clone: Its antigen is not identified.

Once RNA had been extracted, it was reverse transcribed into cDNA to act as the sequencing template. The protocol was immunoSEQ multiplex PCR, while the TCRdb copy is restricted to in-frame clones and leaves out a portion. The table has 150,000 to 200,000 clones, around 57% seen once. Sequencing was done on a sample of CD4+ T cells sorted from blood. The receptor comes from a human donor in good health. The chain recombines TRBV5-1 with TRBJ2-1; 10 nucleotides align to TRBD2. The CDR3 sequence is CASSLSGRANEQFF. The CDR3 coding sequence is TGCGCCAGCAGCTTGAGCGGGAGGGCCAATGAGCAGTTCTTC. Drawing the rest from reference TRBV5-1 and TRBJ2-1, the complete variable domain is KAGVTQTPRYLIKTRGQQVTLSCSPISGHRSVSWYQQTPGQGLQFLFEYFSETQRNKGNFPGRFSGRQFSNSRSEMNVSTLELGDSALYLCASSLSGRANEQFFGPGTRLTVL.